The 11 T cell receptor beta chains reported below all come from one sample, sequenced in a study of T cells of healthy individuals. TCRdb reprocessed the 5' RACE reads via MiXCR and lists one record per CDR3 protein. The sample holds over 40,000 distinct CDR3 sequences; 3.5% to 5.5% are singletons and the top ten take under 10%. The receptors shown here come from a human donor in good health.

The rearrangement links TRBV15 to TRBJ1-2; a possible D gene is TRBD1 (5 bases). CDR3 size: 13 residues. Germline values: CDR1 LNHNV, CDR2 YYDKDF (reference sequence). Between the trimmed V and J ends, which lost 0 bases and 8 bases, there was a span of 10 bases. The CDR3 region is CATSRERAGGYTF. The CDR3 DNA sequence: TGTGCCACCAGCAGAGAACGGGCAGGGGGCTACACCTTC.

The V call is TRBV6-5, the J call TRBJ1-2; D perhaps matches TRBD1 (6 bases). Germline V lookup: CDR1 MNHEY, CDR2 SVGAGI. V lost 7 bases, J lost 4 bases, and 16 bases lay in between. The CDR3 consists of 14 residues. The CDR3 sequence: CASTPDRSFYGYTF. Written as DNA, the CDR3 is TGTGCCAGCACCCCAGACAGGTCCTTCTATGGCTACACCTTC.

This clonotype has ten or more counts. The V call is TRBV20-1, the J call TRBJ2-1, with TRBD2 matching 8 bases. V shed 3 bases, J shed 3 bases, and the junction held 4 bases outside the gene matches. This CDR3 has 14 amino acids. Germline V CDR1 and CDR2: DFQATT, SNEGSKA (reference sequence). CDR3 DNA: TGCAGTGCTAGTCGGAGCGGGAGCTACAATGAGCAGTTCTTC. Translated, it gives CSASRSGSYNEQFF.

This clonotype occurred a few times. The CDR3 region is CASSLELVADTQYF. The DNA for the CDR3 is TGTGCCAGCAGCTTAGAGCTGGTGGCAGATACGCAGTATTTT. J is TRBJ2-3 and V is TRBV7-2; D is ambiguous. CDR3 length: 14 residues. Germline assignment: CDR1 SGHTA and CDR2 FQGNSA. Trimming took off 1 base at V and 4 bases at J, with 9 bases between the two ends.

V gene TRBV6-2 or TRBV6-3 combines with J gene TRBJ2-5; possible D gene TRBD2, 6 bases. This CDR3 region has 14 residues. Germline CDR1 is MNHEY and CDR2 is SVGEGT. V lost 4 bases and J 2 bases, leaving 11 bases between the germline ends. In nucleotides, the CDR3 is TGTGCCAGCAGTTTCGGGAGCGAGCAAGAGACCCAGTACTTC. The encoded protein is CASSFGSEQETQYF.

This clonotype was detected many times. The CDR3 here is CASSYSVSGAVFEQFF. The CDR3 coding sequence is TGTGCCAGCAGTTACTCTGTTAGCGGGGCCGTTTTCGAGCAGTTCTTC. The chain couples TRBV6-2 or TRBV6-3 to TRBJ2-1; 8 nucleotides match TRBD2. CDR1 MNHEY and CDR2 SVGEGT come from the germline V gene. V lost 0 bases and J lost 10; bases outside the gene matches: 11. The CDR3 spans 16 residues.

At least ten counts were recorded for this clonotype. The J gene is TRBJ2-3, the V gene TRBV12-3 or TRBV12-4; tentatively, D is TRBD2 (6 bases). This CDR3 is built from 14 residues. V lost 8 bases to trimming and J lost 1 base, with 13 bases between them. The CDR3 DNA is TGTGCCAGCGGACGGGACTTTCGCACAGATACGCAGTATTTT. Protein: CASGRDFRTDTQYF.

The sample holds many counts of this clonotype. This sequence joins TRBV12-3 or TRBV12-4 and TRBJ1-4; possibly TRBD1 for D (5 bases). The CDR3 consists of 12 residues. Trimming pared 6 bases from V and 12 bases from J, leaving 14 bases between. This CDR3 is CASRGDGVELFF. For the CDR3, the DNA is TGTGCCAGCAGGGGGGATGGGGTGGAACTGTTTTTT.

This clonotype was observed a few times. The J gene is TRBJ2-3, the V gene TRBV7-3; 16 bases fit TRBD2. There are 19 residues in the CDR3. The germline gives CDR1 SGHTA, CDR2 FQGTGA. J gave up 5 bases and V 5 bases, and 13 bases lay outside the gene matches. This CDR3 is CASSQAPGTSGRAGDTQYF. CDR3 in DNA: TGTGCCAGCAGCCAAGCTCCCGGGACTAGCGGGAGGGCCGGAGATACGCAGTATTTT.

This clonotype was observed many times. The chain's CDR3 is CASSLARRMNSPLHF. CDR3 DNA: TGTGCCAGCAGCTTAGCCCGGCGGATGAATTCACCCCTCCACTTT. The J gene is TRBJ1-6, the V gene TRBV11-2, with no clear D. CDR1 SGHAT and CDR2 FQNNGV come from the germline V gene. The V and J ends lost 1 base and 7 bases respectively, with 11 bases between them. This CDR3 is 15 amino acids long.

This clonotype occurred many times. The chain combines TRBV5-4 with TRBJ2-3; D is undetermined. CDR1 is SGHNT and CDR2 is YYREEE in the germline V gene (reference sequence). The CDR3 contains 14 residues. The germline V and J ends were trimmed by 2 bases and 2 bases, with 9 bases remaining between them. CDR3 coding DNA: TGTGCCAGCAGCTTTCTACAGAACACAGATACGCAGTATTTT. Its protein is CASSFLQNTDTQYF. Together with reference TRBV5-4 and TRBJ2-3, the CDR3 gives the full variable domain: ETGVTQSPTHLIKTRGQQVTLRCSSQSGHNTVSWYQQALGQGPQFIFQYYREEENGRGNFPPRFSGLQFPNYSSELNVNALELDDSALYLCASSFLQNTDTQYFGPGTRLTVL.